The rows below give T cell receptor beta chains drawn from one sample of a study of beta chain features in type 1 diabetes. Only in-frame clones appear in the TCRdb table, and some are missing; sequencing was by immunoSEQ multiplex PCR. The data show 600,000 to 700,000 clones, around 12% seen once. The source material was naive CD4+ T cells from blood. Every receptor here comes from a man younger than 40 with type 1 diabetes. CDR3s include the opening cysteine and the closing phenylalanine or tryptophan. D genes are given only for firm matches. Clone sizes are given selectively: once, few, many, or a class where the clone is expanded.

J: TRBJ1-1
D: TRBD1
V: TRBV19
size: few
DNA: TGTGCCAGTAGTGGACAGGGTTTAAGGGGCGCTGAAGCTTTCTTT
CDR3: CASSGQGLRGAEAFF

J: TRBJ2-2
D: TRBD1
V: TRBV7-7
size: NA
DNA: TGTGCTAGCACCCTGGGACAGGGCGCTCCCCGGCGCAACACCGGGGAGCTGTTTTTT
CDR3: CASTLGQGAPRRNTGELFF

J: TRBJ1-5
D: TRBD1
V: TRBV7-9
size: NA
DNA: TGTGCCAGCAGCTCGACAACAGGGGGCGAGGACCAGCCCCAGCATTTT
CDR3: CASSSTTGGEDQPQHF

J: TRBJ2-7
D: TRBD1
V: TRBV14
size: few
DNA: TGTGCCAGCAGCCAACGACAGGGGGTCCCCTACGAGCAGTACTTC
CDR3: CASSQRQGVPYEQYF

J: TRBJ2-5
D: NA
V: TRBV28
size: few
DNA: TGTGCCAGCAGTTTAGGTGGCAGGGTCGAGACCCAGTACTTC
CDR3: CASSLGGRVETQYF

J: TRBJ1-6
D: NA
V: TRBV28
size: few
DNA: TGTGCCAGCAGTTTAGAGCGCTGGGGCGAGTATAATTCACCCCTCCACTTT
CDR3: CASSLERWGEYNSPLHF

J: TRBJ2-1
D: NA
V: TRBV28
size: few
DNA: TGTGCCAGCAGTCCTCCCGGACCCGGTACCTACAATGAGCAGTTCTTC
CDR3: CASSPPGPGTYNEQFF

J: TRBJ2-1
D: NA
V: TRBV4-2
size: few
DNA: TGTGCCAGCAGCCAAGCCTTGACTAGTGTCTACAATGAGCAGTTCTTC
CDR3: CASSQALTSVYNEQFF

J: TRBJ1-5
D: TRBD1
V: TRBV10-3
size: NA
DNA: TGTGCCATCAGTGCGGACAGGGGAAGTGGCAATCAGCCCCAGCATTTT
CDR3: CAISADRGSGNQPQHF

J: TRBJ2-1
D: NA
V: TRBV27
size: few
DNA: TGTGCCAGCAAAGCCGGAACTTACAATGAGCAGTTCTTC
CDR3: CASKAGTYNEQFF

J: TRBJ1-5
D: TRBD1
V: TRBV7-9
size: few
DNA: TGTGCCAGCAGCTTCGGGGACAGGGGGAGCAATCAGCCCCAGCATTTT
CDR3: CASSFGDRGSNQPQHF

J: TRBJ1-5
D: NA
V: TRBV2
size: NA
DNA: TGTGCCAGCAGTGAAAACTGGGGAAATCAGCCCCAGCATTTT
CDR3: CASSENWGNQPQHF

J: TRBJ2-7
D: TRBD1
V: TRBV7-2
size: few
DNA: TGTGCCAGCAGCTCCCTGGGACAGGGCCTCGAGCAGTACTTC
CDR3: CASSSLGQGLEQYF

J: TRBJ1-4
D: TRBD1
V: TRBV7-9
size: NA
DNA: TGTGCCAGCAGCTTAGACAGGGGGCGTGGAAAACTGTTTTTT
CDR3: CASSLDRGRGKLFF

J: TRBJ1-4
D: TRBD1
V: TRBV7-2
size: NA
DNA: TGTGCCAGCAGCGGCCTACAGGGGGCTGGCGAAAAACTGTTTTTT
CDR3: CASSGLQGAGEKLFF

J: TRBJ2-5
D: NA
V: TRBV19
size: NA
DNA: TGTGCCAGTAGTATAACTAGTAGACGAGAGACCCAGTACTTC
CDR3: CASSITSRRETQYF

J: TRBJ1-2
D: NA
V: TRBV5-5
size: few
DNA: TGTGCCAGCAGCGTCGGGGATTCTAACTATGGCTACACCTTC
CDR3: CASSVGDSNYGYTF

J: TRBJ2-3
D: TRBD1
V: TRBV5-6
size: NA
DNA: TGTGCCAGCAGCCTCTGGACAGGGACCGATACGCAGTATTTT
CDR3: CASSLWTGTDTQYF

J: TRBJ1-5
D: TRBD1
V: TRBV7-2
size: few
DNA: TGTGCCAGCGGAGGGGGCGGGGAGCCCCAGCATTTT
CDR3: CASGGGGEPQHF

J: TRBJ1-1
D: NA
V: TRBV6-6
size: few
DNA: TGTGCCAGTTCTATGGGGCCCACTGAAGCTTTCTTT
CDR3: CASSMGPTEAFF

J: TRBJ1-1
D: NA
V: TRBV7-2
size: few
DNA: TGTGCCAGCAGGGCTGGGTTAGCGAGCGAGAACACTGAAGCTTTCTTT
CDR3: CASRAGLASENTEAFF

J: TRBJ2-5
D: TRBD2
V: TRBV13
size: NA
DNA: TGTGCCAGCAGCACACCCTACGGGGGGGGGCAAGAGACCCAGTACTTC
CDR3: CASSTPYGGGQETQYF

J: TRBJ2-3
D: NA
V: TRBV9
size: NA
DNA: TGTGCCAGCAGCACTCCCATCCAGGGGGATACGCAGTATTTT
CDR3: CASSTPIQGDTQYF

J: TRBJ1-5
D: NA
V: TRBV19
size: few
DNA: TGTGCCAGTAGTAGTCAGAGCAATCAGCCCCAGCATTTT
CDR3: CASSSQSNQPQHF

J: TRBJ2-5
D: TRBD1
V: TRBV9
size: NA
DNA: TGTGCCAGCAGCGTCGGGACAGGGGGTCTTGAGACCCAGTACTTC
CDR3: CASSVGTGGLETQYF

J: TRBJ2-5
D: NA
V: TRBV10-3
size: few
DNA: TGTGCCATCAGTGATTCTAGCTCGGGCCCCATGAAAGAGACCCAGTACTTC
CDR3: CAISDSSSGPMKETQYF

J: TRBJ2-2
D: NA
V: TRBV4-1
size: NA
DNA: TGCGCCAGCAGCCAAGAAGGTTTGAACACCGGGGAGCTGTTTTTT
CDR3: CASSQEGLNTGELFF

J: TRBJ2-3
D: NA
V: TRBV4-3
size: few
DNA: TGCGCCAGCAGCCAAGATAGGGCACTTAACACAGATACGCAGTATTTT
CDR3: CASSQDRALNTDTQYF

J: TRBJ2-7
D: TRBD1
V: TRBV19
size: NA
DNA: TGTGCCAGTAGTGCCTACCGGGACAGGGAAGACGAGCAGTACTTC
CDR3: CASSAYRDREDEQYF

J: TRBJ1-5
D: NA
V: TRBV7-2
size: NA
DNA: TGTGCCAGCAGCTCCGGACAGCCTGATCAGCCCCAGCATTTT
CDR3: CASSSGQPDQPQHF

J: TRBJ2-7
D: NA
V: TRBV7-2
size: few
DNA: TGTGCCAGCAGCTTAGACGGAGCAAGGGACGAGCAGTACTTC
CDR3: CASSLDGARDEQYF

J: TRBJ2-7
D: TRBD1
V: TRBV5-1
size: NA
DNA: TGCGCCAGCAGCTTGGTGGGGACAGGGAACGAGCAGTACTTC
CDR3: CASSLVGTGNEQYF

J: TRBJ1-6
D: TRBD1
V: TRBV7-2
size: NA
DNA: TGTGCCAGCAGCCAACAGACAGGGCAGTCACCCCTCCACTTT
CDR3: CASSQQTGQSPLHF

J: TRBJ1-3
D: NA
V: TRBV9
size: NA
DNA: TGTGCCAGCAGCCCCGGACACGAATCCGGAAACACCATATATTTT
CDR3: CASSPGHESGNTIYF

J: TRBJ1-2
D: TRBD1
V: TRBV6-6
size: NA
DNA: TGTGCCAGCGCCTCCCGGGACAGGGGGCTCAGCTATGGCTACACCTTC
CDR3: CASASRDRGLSYGYTF

J: TRBJ2-5
D: NA
V: TRBV7-6
size: NA
DNA: TGTGCCTCCTCGCGGGATGAAGAGACCCAGTACTTC
CDR3: CASSRDEETQYF

J: TRBJ2-3
D: NA
V: TRBV9
size: few
DNA: TGTGCCAGCAGCGACCGGCCGAGCACAGATACGCAGTATTTT
CDR3: CASSDRPSTDTQYF